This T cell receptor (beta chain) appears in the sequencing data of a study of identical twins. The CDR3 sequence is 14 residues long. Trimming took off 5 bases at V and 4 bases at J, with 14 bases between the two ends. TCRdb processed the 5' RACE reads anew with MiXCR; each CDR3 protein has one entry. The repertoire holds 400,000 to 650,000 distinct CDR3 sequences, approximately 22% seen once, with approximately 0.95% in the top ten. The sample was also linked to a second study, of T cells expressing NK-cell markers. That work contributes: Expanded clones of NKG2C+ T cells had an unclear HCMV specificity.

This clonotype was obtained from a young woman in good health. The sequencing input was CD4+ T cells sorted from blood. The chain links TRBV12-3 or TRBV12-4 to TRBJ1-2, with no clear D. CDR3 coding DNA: TGTGCCAGCAGTCTAGGACGCGAATTCTATGGCTACACCTTC. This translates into CASSLGREFYGYTF.